This T cell receptor beta chain was observed in a study of cytomegalovirus exposure and HLA in healthy donors. Study observations and caveats: The authors enumerated 164 TCR beta chains as linked to cytomegalovirus. Most CMV-associated TCR beta chains were later found to appear HLA-restricted.

Concerning this clone: The antigen remains unidentified.

The donors comprised healthy bone marrow donors. V was pared by 1 base and J by 5 bases, with 4 bases of the junction left unmatched. Germline CDR1 reads SGHAT; CDR2 reads FQNNGV. There are 15 residues in the CDR3. Use of 60 Vbeta and 13 Jbeta primers characterized the PCR. The table came from immunoSEQ multiplex PCR; TCRdb's copy has only in-frame clones and leaves some out. Of roughly 190,000 clones listed, about three quarters are singletons. Sample: PBMCs. This TCR was recovered from a woman aged 40 to 50 in good health and CMV-seronegative. This chain joins TRBV11-2 and TRBJ1-4, with TRBD1 matching 7 bases. DNA for the CDR3: TGTGCCAGCAGCTTAGGGGGACAGAGAAATGAAAAACTGTTTTTT. Protein sequence: CASSLGGQRNEKLFF.